The 6 T cell receptor beta chains given below trace back to one sample, sequenced in a study of regulatory T cells in long-lasting Graves disease. Stated time point: newly diagnosed GD, antithyroid drugs for less than 3 months. PBMC-extracted RNA yielded the TCR library. The TCR beta library used iRepertoire HTBI primers with Arm-PCR amplification of CDR3. TCRdb re-called the multiplex PCR reads with MiXCR, one entry per CDR3 protein. Of about 220,000 distinct CDR3 sequences in the sample, around 19% are singletons; the top ten hold over 9.5%. Separately, the same data were catalogued under a study of T cells in Graves' hyperthyroidism and ophthalmopathy.

Specimen: peripheral blood mononuclear cells (PBMCs), collected at new diagnosis, from a patient treated with antithyroid drugs. The receptors derive from a woman younger than 45 with Graves disease.

This clonotype has ten or more counts. The rearrangement uses TRBV14 and TRBJ1-2; no clear D. In germline, CDR1 is SGHDN, CDR2 FVKESK. The CDR3 sequence is 13 residues long. V lost 4 bases, J lost 4 bases, and 10 bases lay in between. CDR3 sequence: CASSPQRSYGYTF. CDR3 bases: TGTGCCAGCAGCCCGCAGAGGTCCTATGGCTACACCTTC.

This clonotype appeared many times. J is TRBJ2-3 and V is TRBV7-2; TRBD2 matches at 12 bases. J gave up 5 bases and V 5 bases, and 14 bases lay outside the gene matches. Looked up from germline, CDR1 is SGHTA and CDR2 is FQGNSA. This CDR3 has 18 residues. CDR3 bases: TGTGCCAGCAGCCCACGGGGTAGACTAGCGGGAGCGGGAGATACGCAGTATTTT. Translating gives CASSPRGRLAGAGDTQYF.

This clonotype was observed at least ten times. This chain links TRBV10-3 with TRBJ2-7; 7 nucleotides agree with TRBD1. The CDR3 extends over 16 amino acids. CDR1 and CDR2 from the germline V gene are ENHRY and SYGVKD. V lost 0 bases and J lost 1; bases outside the gene matches: 6. The CDR3 bases are TGTGCCATCAGTGAGTCGACGGACAGGCGTTCCTACGAGCAGTACTTC. Translated: CAISESTDRRSYEQYF.

The chain has TRBV7-6 and TRBJ2-2; no reliable D call. Germline values: CDR1 SGHVS, CDR2 FNYEAQ. CDR3 size: 15 residues. V was cut by 2 bases and J by 5 bases, with 12 bases left in between. The DNA of the CDR3 is TGTGCCAGCAGCTTATCTGGGCCGGAAACCGGGGAGCTGTTTTTT. Translation gives CASSLSGPETGELFF. Full variable domain (remainder filled in from reference TRBV7-6 and TRBJ2-2): GAGVSQSPRYKVTKRGQDVALRCDPISGHVSLYWYRQALGQGPEFLTYFNYEAQQDKSGLPNDRFSAERPEGSISTLTIQRTEQRDSAMYRCASSLSGPETGELFFGEGSRLTVL.

Ten or more counts support this clonotype. The chain carries TRBV19 and TRBJ2-3; 8 bases align to TRBD2. Germline assignment: CDR1 LNHDA and CDR2 SQIVND (reference sequence). J was trimmed by 0 bases and V by 7 bases; bases with no gene match: 3. There are 14 residues in the CDR3. This CDR3 is CASKPSGSTDTQYF. Here the CDR3 DNA reads TGTGCCAGTAAGCCTAGCGGGAGCACAGATACGCAGTATTTT.

This clonotype was seen at least ten times. The chain recombines TRBV7-9 with TRBJ1-1; 10 bases are shared with TRBD1. The CDR3 is 15 residues long. Germline values: CDR1 SEHNR, CDR2 FQNEAQ (reference sequence). Trimming removed 5 bases from V and 6 bases from J; junction bases left unmatched: 9. The CDR3 region has the DNA TGTGCCAGCAGCCTTGACAGGGGGCAGACCGCTGAAGCTTTCTTT. It is translated as CASSLDRGQTAEAFF. Variable domain in full (rest from reference TRBV7-9 and TRBJ1-1): DTGVSQNPRHKITKRGQNVTFRCDPISEHNRLYWYRQTLGQGPEFLTYFQNEAQLEKSRLLSDRFSAERPKGSFSTLEIQRTEQGDSAMYLCASSLDRGQTAEAFFGQGTRLTVV.